A selection of T cell receptor beta chains follows, all from one sample in a study of cytomegalovirus exposure and HLA in healthy donors. TCRdb's copy holds only in-frame clones and misses some; the assay was immunoSEQ multiplex PCR. The table has around 110,000 clones, roughly three fifths seen once. Sequencing input: PBMCs. The receptors were sampled from a woman in her thirties or forties in good health and CMV-seropositive. CDR3s include the opening cysteine and the closing phenylalanine or tryptophan. The D gene is left open where the match is weak. Clone size is stated in some rows and not others, as once, few, many or a class when expanded.

clone size	V gene	D gene	J gene	CDR3 length	CDR3 DNA	CDR3 protein
NA	TRBV5-1	NA	TRBJ2-1	15	TGCGCCAGCCGCGGGAAGGTAGCAGTCCCCATGGGGCAGTTCTTC	CASRGKVAVPMGQFF
NA	TRBV5-4	NA	TRBJ1-1	15	TGTGCCAGCAGCTTGGCCCGGGGGGAGAACACTGAAGCTTTCTTT	CASSLARGENTEAFF
few	TRBV9	TRBD2	TRBJ2-3	15	TGTGCCAGCAGCGTACAGGCGGGGTCGGGGGGGACGCAGTATTTT	CASSVQAGSGGTQYF
NA	TRBV11-2	NA	TRBJ1-1	13	TGTGCCAGCAGCATGAATCAGGGAGGATCGGCTTTCTTT	CASSMNQGGSAFF
once	TRBV18	TRBD1	TRBJ1-2	13	TGTGCCAGCTCACCCCGGACAGGGGAGGGCTACACCTTC	CASSPRTGEGYTF
NA	TRBV29-1	TRBD2	TRBJ2-7	12	TGCAGCGTTGTAGCGGGAGGGAACGAGCAGTACTTC	CSVVAGGNEQYF
NA	TRBV18	TRBD1	TRBJ1-5	16	TGTGCCAGCTCGGGACAGGGGCCGAATAGCAATCAGCCCCAGCATTTT	CASSGQGPNSNQPQHF
NA	TRBV19	NA	TRBJ1-5	13	TGTGCCAGTAGTATGAGGTCCGGCCAGCCCCAGCATTTT	CASSMRSGQPQHF
NA	TRBV6-5	TRBD1	TRBJ2-5	15	TGTGCCAGCAGTTCTAGGACAGGGGGATACGAGACCCAGTACTTC	CASSSRTGGYETQYF
NA	TRBV7-2	NA	TRBJ2-7	13	TGTGCCAGCAGCTTAGAGACTAACTACGAGCAGTACTTC	CASSLETNYEQYF
NA	TRBV6-5	NA	TRBJ2-7	14	TGTGCCAGCAGTCGACTCGACCGGGGGTACGAGCAGTACTTC	CASSRLDRGYEQYF
NA	TRBV5-6	TRBD2	TRBJ2-7	11	TGTGCCAGCAGCTCGGGAGGGGAGCAGTACTTC	CASSSGGEQYF
NA	TRBV6-1	TRBD1	TRBJ2-1	14	TGTGCCAGCTGTCCGACAGGGGGAATACATGAGCAGTTCTTC	CASCPTGGIHEQFF
NA	TRBV7-9	NA	TRBJ1-4	12	TGTTCCAGCTACAGCTCAAATGAAAAACTGTTTTTT	CSSYSSNEKLFF
NA	TRBV6-1	NA	TRBJ1-1	13	TGTGCCAGCAGTGGCAGGGTGAACACTGAAGCTTTCTTT	CASSGRVNTEAFF
NA	TRBV5-1	TRBD2	TRBJ2-7	16	TGCGCCAGCAGCTTGCGGCCGACTAGCGGGAGTGATGAGCAGTACTTC	CASSLRPTSGSDEQYF
few	TRBV6-1	NA	TRBJ1-6	20	TGTGCCAGCAGTGAAAAATGGGCTTCTATTAGTAGCTCCTATAATTCACCCCTCCACTTT	CASSEKWASISSSYNSPLHF
few	TRBV19	TRBD1	TRBJ2-7	12	TGTGCCATCCCGGGACAGTCCTACGAGCAGTACTTC	CAIPGQSYEQYF
NA	TRBV29-1	NA	TRBJ2-3	13	TGCAGCGTTGGGGGGGTCGGCACAGATACGCAGTATTTT	CSVGGVGTDTQYF
few	TRBV7-6	TRBD2	TRBJ2-7	15	TGTGCCAGCAGCTTAGAGTCTAGCGGTCCCTACGAGCAGTACTTC	CASSLESSGPYEQYF
NA	TRBV20-1	NA	TRBJ2-7	11	TGCAGTGCTATAGGGGGAAACGAGCAGTACTTC	CSAIGGNEQYF
NA	TRBV7-9	NA	TRBJ2-7	12	TGTGCCAGCAGCTCCGTTGCCTACGAGCAGTACTTC	CASSSVAYEQYF
NA	TRBV30	NA	TRBJ1-2	12	TGTGCCTGGAGGGTGGAGGGCCATGACTACACCTTC	CAWRVEGHDYTF
NA	TRBV5-4	NA	TRBJ2-1	15	TGTGCCAGCATCGATGGGGCTAACTCTTACAATGAGCAGTTCTTC	CASIDGANSYNEQFF
NA	TRBV2	NA	TRBJ1-6	12	TGTGCCAGCAGCGAGAACAGGGACCCGGTCCACTTT	CASSENRDPVHF
NA	TRBV27	TRBD2	TRBJ2-7	20	TGTGCCAGCAGCCTAGAGGAGGAGAAGCTTCGTGGGACTAGCTGCGACGAGCAGTACTTC	CASSLEEEKLRGTSCDEQYF
NA	TRBV5-1	NA	TRBJ2-5	16	TGCGCCAGCAGCTCGCTCGCGGTACGCCCCAAGATGACCCAGTACTTC	CASSSLAVRPKMTQYF
NA	TRBV9	NA	TRBJ2-3	16	TGTGCCAGCAGCGTATTGGCGGGGACTAGCACAGATACGCAGTATTTT	CASSVLAGTSTDTQYF
few	TRBV5-1	NA	TRBJ1-1	13	TGCGCCAGCAGCACCAGGGAGAACACTGAAGCTTTCTTT	CASSTRENTEAFF
NA	TRBV5-4	TRBD1	TRBJ2-7	15	TGTGCCAGCAGCTTGGATCGGACAGGGGGCTACGAGCAGTACTTC	CASSLDRTGGYEQYF
NA	TRBV5-1	TRBD1	TRBJ1-5	15	TGCGCCAGCAGCTTGGGACAGGGGCGGAATCAGCCCCAGCATTTT	CASSLGQGRNQPQHF
NA	TRBV5-6	TRBD2	TRBJ2-5	15	TGTGCCAGCAGCTCTGGCGGGGGGAACCAAGAGACCCAGTACTTC	CASSSGGGNQETQYF
NA	TRBV11-2	TRBD1	TRBJ1-5	15	TGTGCCAGCAGCTTAGATACAGGGGGGGGTCAGCCCCAGCATTTT	CASSLDTGGGQPQHF
NA	TRBV7-9	TRBD1	TRBJ1-3	15	TGTGCCAGCAGCTTAACCGGGACAGGAGGAAACACCATATATTTT	CASSLTGTGGNTIYF
NA	TRBV15	TRBD1	TRBJ2-2	17	TGTGCCACCAGCAGCAAACAGGGGCTTCCGGGCACCGGGGAGCTGTTTTTT	CATSSKQGLPGTGELFF
NA	TRBV28	NA	TRBJ2-4	13	TGTGCCAGCAGTTTACCGGGGAGGAACATTCAGTACTTC	CASSLPGRNIQYF
NA	TRBV5-1	NA	TRBJ1-2	14	TGCGCCAGCAGTCCTGCACAGGGCGTCTATGGCTACACCTTC	CASSPAQGVYGYTF
NA	TRBV6-1	TRBD1	TRBJ2-7	13	TGTGCCAGCAGTGAAAGGGGGCCCTACGAGCAGTACTTC	CASSERGPYEQYF
NA	TRBV6-6	TRBD1	TRBJ2-7	15	TGTGCCAGCAGTCACACGGGGACAGGGCGCTACGAGCAGTACTTC	CASSHTGTGRYEQYF
NA	TRBV19	TRBD2	TRBJ2-5	12	TGTGCCAGTAGTAGAGGGGAGGGGACCCAGTACTTC	CASSRGEGTQYF
NA	TRBV15	TRBD1	TRBJ2-2	14	TGTGCCACCAGCAGGGACAGGGGAACCGGGGAGCTGTTTTTT	CATSRDRGTGELFF
NA	TRBV7-3	TRBD1	TRBJ1-1	14	TGTGCCAGCAGCGCCGGACAGGGGGCGACTGAAGCTTTCTTT	CASSAGQGATEAFF